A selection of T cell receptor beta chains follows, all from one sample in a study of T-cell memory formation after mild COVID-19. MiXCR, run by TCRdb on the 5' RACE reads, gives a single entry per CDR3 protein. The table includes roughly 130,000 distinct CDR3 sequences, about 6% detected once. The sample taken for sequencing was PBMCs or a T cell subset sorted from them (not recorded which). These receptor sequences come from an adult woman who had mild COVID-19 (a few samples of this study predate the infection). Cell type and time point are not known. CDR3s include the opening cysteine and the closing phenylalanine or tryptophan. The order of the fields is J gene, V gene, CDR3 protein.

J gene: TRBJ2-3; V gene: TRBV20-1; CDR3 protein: CSARAGNTDTQYF
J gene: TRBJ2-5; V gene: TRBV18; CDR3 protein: CASSPLEGGETQYF
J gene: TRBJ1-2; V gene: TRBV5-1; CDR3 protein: CASSPTGGDYGYTF
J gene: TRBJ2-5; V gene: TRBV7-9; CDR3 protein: CASSRGGGETQYF
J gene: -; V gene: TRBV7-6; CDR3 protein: CASSLGYLLEQYF
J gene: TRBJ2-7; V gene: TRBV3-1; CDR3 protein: CASSISTVYEQYF
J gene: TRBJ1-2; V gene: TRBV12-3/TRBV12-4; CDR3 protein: CASSLPNRDKNYGYTF
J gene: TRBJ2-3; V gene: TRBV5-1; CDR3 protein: CASSLLGQGTDTQYF
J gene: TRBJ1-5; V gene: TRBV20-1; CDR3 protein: CSARDPNLNQPQHF
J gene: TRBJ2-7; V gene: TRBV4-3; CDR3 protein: CASSQGLGYEQYF
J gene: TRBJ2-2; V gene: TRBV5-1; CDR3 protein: CASSQNTGELFF